Listed below are T cell receptor beta chains from one sample, sequenced in a study of blood T cell repertoires in COVID-19. Sequencing was performed with immunoSEQ multiplex PCR; in TCRdb, only in-frame clones are kept and a portion is missing. The data hold a few hundred thousand clones, with around 85% observed a single time. Sequencing was performed on peripheral blood. These receptors all come from a human donor in a cohort sampled during active COVID-19. The CDR3 runs from the conserved cysteine through the conserved F or W. A D gene is named only where the DNA matches it firmly. The size of a clone is reported for some rows only, either as once, few or many, or as a class for expanded clones.

v_call	j_call	d_call	clone_size	cdr3_nt	cdr3_aa
TRBV30	TRBJ1-1	TRBD1	NA	TGTGCCTGGAGAGGGACAGGGATTGAAGCTTTCTTT	CAWRGTGIEAFF
TRBV5-4	TRBJ2-7	TRBD2	NA	TGTGCCAGCAGCTTGGATAGCGGGGAAAGTGAGCAGTACTTC	CASSLDSGESEQYF
TRBV19	TRBJ1-5	NA	NA	TGTGCCACCGGCTGGGAGCGCAATCAGCCCCAGCATTTT	CATGWERNQPQHF
TRBV5-1	TRBJ1-1	TRBD1	NA	TGCGCCAGCACCGAGGGGGCTAAGGACACTGAAGCTTTCTTT	CASTEGAKDTEAFF
TRBV5-1	TRBJ2-7	TRBD1	few	TGCGCCAGTGGTACCGGGACAGGGGCGTACGAGCAGTACTTC	CASGTGTGAYEQYF
TRBV9	TRBJ1-1	NA	NA	TGTGCCAGCAGCGTGCGACCCCCTGACAGCTTGAACACTGAAGCTTTCTTT	CASSVRPPDSLNTEAFF
TRBV12-5	TRBJ2-5	NA	NA	TGTGCTAGTGGTTTGGCCATTGGGGCCCGGAGGGTGGAGACCCAGTACTTC	CASGLAIGARRVETQYF
TRBV2	TRBJ1-1	NA	NA	TGTGCCAGCAGTGAAGCGGTGAGTAGCACTGAAGCTTTCTTT	CASSEAVSSTEAFF
TRBV6-6	TRBJ1-1	TRBD1	NA	TGTGCCAGCACCCCAATGGGGACAGGGACTGAAGCTTTCTTT	CASTPMGTGTEAFF
TRBV19	TRBJ2-2	NA	NA	TGTGCCAGTAAGTTTTGGACAGAAGGTACCGGGGAGCTGTTTTTT	CASKFWTEGTGELFF
TRBV6-5	TRBJ1-1	NA	NA	TGTGCCAGCAGACGGGGGTTGGCCACTGAAGCTTTCTTT	CASRRGLATEAFF
TRBV2	TRBJ1-5	NA	NA	TGTGCCAGCAGCTCCAGGGCCCCAAGCAATCAGCCCCAGCATTTT	CASSSRAPSNQPQHF